These 16 T cell receptor beta chains originate from one sample sequenced in a study of Graves' ophthalmopathy and Graves' hyperthyroidism. From RNA, the CDR3 regions of TCR beta chains were amplified and sequenced. Second-round multiplex PCR came after first-round RT-PCR with HTBI primers. TCRdb reanalysed the multiplex PCR reads using MiXCR and keeps one entry per CDR3 protein. Among some 400,000 distinct CDR3 sequences listed, about 17% were seen once. Sequenced sample: peripheral blood. The receptors shown here come from a woman between 18 and 30 years old with Graves' ophthalmopathy.

Only one count was recorded for this clonotype. The genes are TRBV12-3 or TRBV12-4 and TRBJ2-7, with TRBD2 matching 9 bases. The CDR3 runs 14 residues. With V trimmed by 6 bases and J by 6 bases, 9 bases remained unmatched. DNA for the CDR3: TGTGCCAGCAGAATACGGGGGACTAGCTTCGAGCAGTACTTC. This gives the protein CASRIRGTSFEQYF.

This clonotype has ten or more counts. The CDR3 region is CASSPSPGQKNTEAFF. CDR3 nucleotides: TGTGCCAGCAGCCCATCCCCGGGTCAGAAGAACACTGAAGCTTTCTTT. The V gene is TRBV7-3, the J gene TRBJ1-1; D unresolved. V was pared by 5 bases and J by 1 base, with 17 bases between. Germline loops: CDR1 SGHTA, CDR2 FQGTGA. The CDR3 extends over 16 amino acids.

This sequence joins TRBV5-6 and TRBJ2-7, with 8 nucleotides matching TRBD1. The length of the CDR3 is 12 residues. V shed 2 bases and J 9 bases; nucleotides not matched to a gene: 4. Germline CDR1 is SGHDT and CDR2 is YYEEEE. CDR3 DNA sequence: TGTGCCAGCAGCTTAGGACAGGGTGGGCAGTACTTC. Translation: CASSLGQGGQYF.

This clonotype was detected ten times or more. The V call is TRBV19, the J call TRBJ1-5; D possibly corresponds to TRBD1 (5 bases). The V and J ends lost 1 base and 7 bases respectively, with 8 bases between them. The CDR3 runs to 13 residues. Germline loops: CDR1 LNHDA, CDR2 SQIVND (reference sequence). The CDR3 loop is CASSIGQPQPQHF. CDR3 nucleotides: TGTGCCAGTAGTATAGGACAGCCCCAGCCCCAGCATTTT. The full variable domain, rest sourced from reference TRBV19 and TRBJ1-5, is DGGITQSPKYLFRKEGQNVTLSCEQNLNHDAMYWYRQDPGQGLRLIYYSQIVNDFQKGDIAEGYSVSREKKESFPLTVTSAQKNPTAFYLCASSIGQPQPQHFGDGTRLSIL.

This clonotype was seen at least ten times. This chain connects TRBV7-2 to TRBJ1-6; 7 bases match TRBD1. Per germline, CDR1 SGHTA and CDR2 FQGNSA. CDR3 length equals 15 residues. The ends lost 5 bases at V and 5 bases at J; junction bases unmatched: 6. CDR3 residues: CASSLQGVDNSPLHF. CDR3 bases: TGTGCCAGCAGCCTGCAGGGGGTCGATAATTCACCCCTCCACTTT.

This clonotype has ten or more counts. The V gene is TRBV4-1, the J gene TRBJ1-6; perhaps TRBD1 as D (5 bases). Germline assignment: CDR1 MGHRA and CDR2 YSYEKL. Trimming stripped 2 bases from V and 7 bases from J, with 12 bases between. The length of the CDR3 is 15 residues. The CDR3 spells CASSQPTRGNSPLHF. In DNA, the CDR3 is TGCGCCAGCAGCCAACCTACGCGGGGGAATTCACCCCTCCACTTT.

This clonotype was seen at least ten times. The genes are TRBV11-2 and TRBJ1-3; no clear D gene. With 4 bases removed from V and 2 bases from J, the gap between germline ends came to 12 bases. Germline V gene sequence: CDR1 SGHAT, CDR2 FQNNGV. The length of the CDR3 is 15 residues. In DNA, the CDR3 is TGTGCCAGCAGCTCATTACAGCTACCTGGAAACACCATATATTTT. This translates into CASSSLQLPGNTIYF. The full variable domain, completed using reference TRBV11-2 and TRBJ1-3, is EAGVAQSPRYKIIEKRQSVAFWCNPISGHATLYWYQQILGQGPKLLIQFQNNGVVDDSQLPKDRFSAERLKGVDSTLKIQPAKLEDSAVYLCASSSLQLPGNTIYFGEGSWLTVV.

The table lists this clonotype with a count of one. The chain recombines TRBV6-2 or TRBV6-3 with TRBJ2-7; D possibly corresponds to TRBD2 (6 bases). Germline V gives CDR1 MNHEY, CDR2 SVGEGT. The CDR3 has 12 amino acids. Between the trimmed V and J ends, which lost 7 bases and 7 bases, there was a span of 14 bases. This CDR3 is CASTNLAGEQYF. The CDR3 bases are TGTGCCAGCACCAACCTCGCGGGGGAGCAGTACTTC.

This clonotype came up many times. CDR3 loop: CASSEGEGTQYF. In DNA, the CDR3 is TGTGCCAGCAGTGAGGGTGAGGGAACCCAGTACTTC. The chain recombines TRBV6-1 with TRBJ2-5, with TRBD2 as a possible D gene (5 bases). The ends were cut back, 3 bases at V and 8 bases at J, with 10 bases in the middle. CDR3 size: 12 residues. Germline-derived CDR1 and CDR2 are MNHNS and SASEGT.

This clonotype was counted at least ten times. The V and J genes are TRBV13 and TRBJ2-7; tentative D call: TRBD1 (7 bases). Looked up from germline, CDR1 is PRHDT and CDR2 is FYEKMQ (reference sequence). V lost 0 bases and J lost 3, with 15 bases in between. This CDR3 spans 16 amino acids. The CDR3 DNA reads as TGTGCCAGCAGCTTAGGCCGGGGACAGCGGGTCTACGAGCAGTACTTC. Its translation: CASSLGRGQRVYEQYF. Based on the CDR3 plus reference TRBV13 and TRBJ2-7, the full variable domain is AAGVIQSPRHLIKEKRETATLKCYPIPRHDTVYWYQQGPGQDPQFLISFYEKMQSDKGSIPDRFSAQQFSDYHSELNMSSLELGDSALYFCASSLGRGQRVYEQYFGPGTRLTVT.

This clonotype was recorded at least ten times. The chain couples TRBV28 to TRBJ2-7, with TRBD1 as a possible D gene (5 bases). V was trimmed by 7 bases and J by 3 bases, leaving 7 bases between them. This CDR3 has 11 amino acids. CDR1 and CDR2 (germline): MDHEN, SYDVKM. This CDR3 is CASIRGYEQYF. As DNA, the CDR3 is TGTGCCAGCATTAGGGGCTACGAGCAGTACTTC. The full variable domain, in which reference TRBV28 and TRBJ2-7 provide the parts outside the CDR3, is DVKVTQSSRYLVKRTGEKVFLECVQDMDHENMFWYRQDPGLGLRLIYFSYDVKMKEKGDIPEGYSVSREKKERFSLILESASTNQTSMYLCASIRGYEQYFGPGTRLTVT.

This clonotype was observed at least ten times. V and J are TRBV6-2 or TRBV6-3 and TRBJ2-7; possible D gene TRBD1, 6 bases. Deletions cut 1 base from V and 1 base from J, with 11 bases between. This CDR3 has 15 residues. Germline CDR1 reads MNHEY; CDR2 reads SVGEGT. CDR3: CASSYFRRGSYEQYF. The CDR3 bases are TGTGCCAGCAGTTACTTCCGCAGGGGATCCTACGAGCAGTACTTC.

This clonotype showed up many times. The rearrangement links TRBV14 to TRBJ2-2, with D maybe TRBD1 (6 bases). V was trimmed by 2 bases and J by 5 bases, leaving 6 bases between them. Germline V gene sequence: CDR1 SGHDN, CDR2 FVKESK. This CDR3 contains 13 residues. The CDR3 nucleotides read TGTGCCAGCAGCCAACAGGGGACCGGGGAGCTGTTTTTT. Protein product: CASSQQGTGELFF. The full variable domain, completed using reference TRBV14 and TRBJ2-2, is EAGVTQFPSHSVIEKGQTVTLRCDPISGHDNLYWYRRVMGKEIKFLLHFVKESKQDESGMPNNRFLAERTGGTYSTLKVQPAELEDSGVYFCASSQQGTGELFFGEGSRLTVL.

This clonotype was recorded at least ten times. The rearrangement uses TRBV7-2 and TRBJ2-7; TRBD2 might be the D (5 bases). The CDR3 has 15 amino acids. CDR1 is SGHTA, CDR2 FQGNSA, per germline. V was clipped by 7 bases and J by 0 bases, with 16 bases between them. CDR3 nucleotide sequence: TGTGCCAGCACCCAAGGACTCCCCAGCTCCTACGAGCAGTACTTC. Translation gives CASTQGLPSSYEQYF.

This clonotype has ten or more counts. CDR3 sequence: CASSEALGGGYGYTF. CDR3 nucleotides: TGTGCCAGCAGTGAAGCGCTTGGGGGCGGCTATGGCTACACCTTC. This chain uses TRBV2 with TRBJ1-2; maybe TRBD1 (6 bases). The ends were cut back, 0 bases at V and 4 bases at J, with 12 bases in the middle. Germline assignment: CDR1 SNHLY and CDR2 FYNNEI. The CDR3 extends over 15 amino acids.

This clonotype has a count of ten or more. The chain links TRBV20-1 to TRBJ1-5, with 7 bases identical to TRBD1. In germline, CDR1 is DFQATT, CDR2 SNEGSKA (reference sequence). V lost 6 bases, J lost 4 bases, and 9 bases stayed unmatched. This CDR3 region has 14 residues. The CDR3 DNA follows: TGCAGTGCCTTCCCAGGGGGGGGAAATCAGCCCCAGCATTTT. It codes for CSAFPGGGNQPQHF.